This TCR beta chain comes out of a study of T cell clusters in autoimmune cytopenias. Germline CDR1 is LNHDA and CDR2 is SQIVND (reference sequence). The CDR3 is 15 amino acids. Each sample's input was around 250 ng genomic DNA, roughly 38,000 genome equivalents. Regarding the study as a whole: Exclusive TRB clusters were almost three-fold more numerous in healthy donors than in active autoimmune hepatitis. No experiment has yet validated the function of the T cell clusters defined in silico. TRB repertoire shifts in secondary cytopenia and chronic lymphocytic leukemia mostly reflected lymphoma, not autoimmunity. Physiological T cell clusters of healthy donors were apparently absent in primary autoimmune cytopenia patients.

One tube held mixed TRB-A and TRB-B primer pools for touch-down PCR. Reanalyzing the multiplex PCR reads, TCRdb keeps one entry per CDR3 protein, without DNA. The repertoire shows about 3,400 distinct CDR3 sequences; the top ten hold around a third. This clonotype is labeled medium-sized (0.01 to 0.1%) based on frequency. The antigen remains unidentified. Sequenced material: peripheral blood. This sequence originates from a human donor with an autoimmune cytopenia, with autoimmune hepatitis or in good health (not recorded which). The rearrangement links TRBV19 to TRBJ1-5. The CDR3 reads CASSPMATPDQPQHF.